One TCR beta chain is described in this entry. This entry is derived from a study of PD-L1 blockade in urothelial cancer. Study information: Patients' prior chemotherapy regimens numbered 0 to 3. After treatment start, blood was analyzed at 3 weeks (second dose) and at 6 weeks.

This CDR3 has 14 residues. CDR1 and CDR2 from the germline V gene are LNHDA and SQIVND (reference sequence). Trimming shortened V by 4 bases and J by 2 bases, and 10 bases separated the two germline ends. Method: immunoSEQ multiplex PCR; TCRdb's copy keeps in-frame clones and lacks some. The sample shows 70,000 to 75,000 clones, roughly 84% of them seen only once. Sample: PBMCs, taken around atezolizumab (anti-PD-L1) treatment. This TCR was recovered from a man in his sixties or seventies with urothelial cancer. The chain is built from TRBV19 and TRBJ2-3, with no clear D. CDR3 protein: CASSKSRFTDTQYF. CDR3 nucleotides: TGTGCCAGTAGTAAAAGCCGGTTCACAGATACGCAGTATTTT.